Presented here are 8 T cell receptor beta chains from one specimen sequenced in a study of shared clonotypes between healthy human individuals. Only in-frame clones appear in the TCRdb table, and some are missing; sequencing was by immunoSEQ multiplex PCR. The table records more than 2,000,000 clones, around nine tenths of them present only once. The sequenced material came from naive CD4+ T cells sorted from blood. As to subset: CD45RA+ positively selected. The receptor source for this set is a man between 18 and 29 years old in good health.

This sequence joins TRBV10-3 and TRBJ2-7; TRBD2 matches 11 bases. V lost 10 bases and J lost 2; bases outside the gene matches: 4. CDR3 length: 13 amino acids. Germline lookup yields CDR1 ENHRY and CDR2 SYGVKD. This chain's CDR3 is CATGTSGPYEQYF. The CDR3, as DNA: TGTGCCACAGGGACTAGCGGACCCTACGAGCAGTACTTC.

This clone occurred once. V and J are TRBV9 and TRBJ2-7, with D perhaps TRBD2 (5 bases). Germline loops: CDR1 SGDLS, CDR2 YYNGEE. The CDR3 is 16 amino acids. V lost 0 bases, J lost 3 bases, and 16 bases lay in between. The DNA for the CDR3 is TGTGCCAGCAGCGTAGGAGAGGGCTACATGAGCTACGAGCAGTACTTC. The encoded protein is CASSVGEGYMSYEQYF.

V and J are TRBV15 and TRBJ2-5, with 9 positions matching TRBD2. The V gene end was trimmed by 5 bases and the J gene end by 3 bases; junction bases not matched to a gene: 7. Germline V gene sequence: CDR1 LNHNV, CDR2 YYDKDF (reference sequence). This CDR3 has 15 amino acids. Here the CDR3 reads CATSSWGLAKETQYF. CDR3 DNA: TGTGCCACCAGCTCGTGGGGACTAGCCAAAGAGACCCAGTACTTC.

The chain links TRBV5-6 to TRBJ2-5; D gene uncertain. The J call may be faulty, since TRBJ2-7 better matches the DNA end. CDR1 is SGHDT and CDR2 is YYEEEE in the germline V gene. The CDR3 is made up of 14 amino acids. The CDR3 region is CASSLVDGSYEQYF. CDR3 nucleotides: TGTGCCAGCAGCTTGGTGGACGGCTCCTACGAGCAGTACTTC.

This chain links TRBV6-5 with TRBJ2-7, with D maybe TRBD2 (5 bases). The germline CDR1 and CDR2 sequences are MNHEY and SVGAGI. Trimming took off 0 bases at V and 3 bases at J, with 9 bases between the two ends. CDR3 length equals 14 residues. The CDR3 reads CASSYSRRHYEQYF. Here the CDR3 DNA reads TGTGCCAGCAGTTACTCACGGAGGCACTACGAGCAGTACTTC.

The chain uses TRBV7-9 and TRBJ2-7; D possibly corresponds to TRBD1 (6 bases). Germline-derived CDR1 and CDR2 are SEHNR and FQNEAQ (reference sequence). The CDR3 consists of 15 residues. V was clipped by 5 bases and J by 1 base, with 15 bases between them. CDR3 in amino acids: CASSPSGTPSYEQYF. The CDR3 DNA sequence: TGTGCCAGCAGCCCCTCCGGGACACCTTCCTACGAGCAGTACTTC.

J is TRBJ2-7 and V is TRBV9; 9 bases fit TRBD1. With V trimmed by 5 bases and J by 2 bases, 11 bases remained unmatched. The CDR3 spans 16 residues. Per the germline V gene, CDR1 is SGDLS and CDR2 is YYNGEE. The CDR3, as DNA: TGTGCCAGCAGACCTGACAGGGGGATTGGCCCCTACGAGCAGTACTTC. Encoded protein: CASRPDRGIGPYEQYF.

The rearrangement joins TRBV4-1 to TRBJ2-1, with D perhaps assigned TRBD1 or TRBD2 (5 bases each). V lost 0 bases and J 5 bases, leaving 14 bases between the germline ends. The CDR3 spans 16 residues. Germline CDR1 is MGHRA and CDR2 is YSYEKL. The CDR3 here is CASSQDGASRHNEQFF. CDR3 in DNA: TGCGCCAGCAGCCAAGATGGGGCTAGCCGGCACAATGAGCAGTTCTTC.